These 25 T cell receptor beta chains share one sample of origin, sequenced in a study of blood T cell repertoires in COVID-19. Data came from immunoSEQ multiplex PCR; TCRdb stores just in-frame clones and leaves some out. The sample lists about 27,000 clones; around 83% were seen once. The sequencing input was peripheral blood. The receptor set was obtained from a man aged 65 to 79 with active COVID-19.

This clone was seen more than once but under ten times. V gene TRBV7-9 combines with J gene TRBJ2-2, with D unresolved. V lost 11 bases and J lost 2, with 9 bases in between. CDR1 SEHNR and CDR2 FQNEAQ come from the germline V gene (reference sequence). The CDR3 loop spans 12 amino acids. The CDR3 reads CAVTYNTGELFF. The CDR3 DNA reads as TGTGCCGTAACTTATAACACCGGGGAGCTGTTTTTT.

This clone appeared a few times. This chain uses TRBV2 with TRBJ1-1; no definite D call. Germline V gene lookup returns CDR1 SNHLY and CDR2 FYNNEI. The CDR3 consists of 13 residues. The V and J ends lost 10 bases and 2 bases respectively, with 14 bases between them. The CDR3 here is CATRSSVNTEAFF. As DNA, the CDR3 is TGTGCCACCCGATCGTCAGTAAACACTGAAGCTTTCTTT. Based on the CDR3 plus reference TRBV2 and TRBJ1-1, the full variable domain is EPEVTQTPSHQVTQMGQEVILRCVPISNHLYFYWYRQILGQKVEFLVSFYNNEISEKSEIFDDQFSVERPDGSNFTLKIRSTKLEDSAMYFCATRSSVNTEAFFGQGTRLTVV.

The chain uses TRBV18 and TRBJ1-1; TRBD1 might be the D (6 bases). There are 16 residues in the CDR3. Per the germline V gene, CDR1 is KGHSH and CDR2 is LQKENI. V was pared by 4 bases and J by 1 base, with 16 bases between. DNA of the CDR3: TGTGCCAGCTCACTATCCCCCGGGGGGCGGAACACTGAAGCTTTCTTT. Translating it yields CASSLSPGGRNTEAFF. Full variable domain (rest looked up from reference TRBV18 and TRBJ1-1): NAGVMQNPRHLVRRRGQEARLRCSPMKGHSHVYWYRQLPEEGLKFMVYLQKENIIDESGMPKERFSAEFPKEGPSILRIQQVVRGDSAAYFCASSLSPGGRNTEAFFGQGTRLTVV.

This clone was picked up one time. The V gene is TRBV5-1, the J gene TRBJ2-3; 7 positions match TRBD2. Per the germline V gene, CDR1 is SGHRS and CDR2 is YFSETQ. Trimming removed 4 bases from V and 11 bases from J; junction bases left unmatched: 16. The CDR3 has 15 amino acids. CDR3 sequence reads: CASSPGTQKGRGQYF. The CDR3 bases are TGCGCCAGCAGCCCCGGGACGCAAAAGGGGAGGGGGCAGTATTTT.

CDR3 loop: CASSQLDYGYTF. The CDR3 DNA follows: TGTGCCAGCAGCCAACTCGACTATGGCTACACCTTC. The chain combines TRBV3-1 (or the pseudogene TRBV3-2) with TRBJ1-2; D is ambiguous. V lost 2 bases and J 3 bases, leaving 4 bases between the germline ends. CDR1 is LGHDT and CDR2 is YNNKEL in the germline V gene (reference sequence). This CDR3 is built from 12 residues.

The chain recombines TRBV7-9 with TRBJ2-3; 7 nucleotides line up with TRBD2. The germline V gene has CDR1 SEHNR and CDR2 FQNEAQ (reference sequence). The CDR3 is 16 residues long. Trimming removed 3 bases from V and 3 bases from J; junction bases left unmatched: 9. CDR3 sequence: CASSFTPGRGTDTQYF. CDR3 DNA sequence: TGTGCCAGCAGCTTCACCCCAGGGAGGGGTACAGATACGCAGTATTTT.

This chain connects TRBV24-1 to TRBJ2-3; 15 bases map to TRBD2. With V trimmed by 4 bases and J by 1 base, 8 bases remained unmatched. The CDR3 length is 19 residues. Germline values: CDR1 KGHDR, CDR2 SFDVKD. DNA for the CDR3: TGTGCCACCAGTGACCCGGGACTAGCGGGAGGCCACGGCACAGATACGCAGTATTTT. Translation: CATSDPGLAGGHGTDTQYF.

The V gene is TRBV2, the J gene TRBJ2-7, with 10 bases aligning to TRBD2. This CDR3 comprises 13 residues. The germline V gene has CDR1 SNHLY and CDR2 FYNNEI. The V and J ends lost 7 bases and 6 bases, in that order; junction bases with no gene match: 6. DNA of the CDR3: TGTGCCAGCAAAGCGGGAGGGCCTCGCGAGCAGTACTTC. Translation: CASKAGGPREQYF. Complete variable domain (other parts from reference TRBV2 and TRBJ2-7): EPEVTQTPSHQVTQMGQEVILRCVPISNHLYFYWYRQILGQKVEFLVSFYNNEISEKSEIFDDQFSVERPDGSNFTLKIRSTKLEDSAMYFCASKAGGPREQYFGPGTRLTVT.

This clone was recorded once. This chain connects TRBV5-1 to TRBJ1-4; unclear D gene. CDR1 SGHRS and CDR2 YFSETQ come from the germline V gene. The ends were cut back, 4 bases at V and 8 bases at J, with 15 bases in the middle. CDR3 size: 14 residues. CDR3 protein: CASSPQAPGEKLFF. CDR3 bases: TGCGCCAGCAGCCCCCAGGCACCGGGGGAAAAACTGTTTTTT.

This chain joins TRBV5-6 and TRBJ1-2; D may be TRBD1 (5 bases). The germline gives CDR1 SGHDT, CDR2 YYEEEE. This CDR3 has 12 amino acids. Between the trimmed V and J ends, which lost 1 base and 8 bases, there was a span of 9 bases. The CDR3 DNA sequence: TGTGCCAGCAGCTTGATAGGGGAAGGCTACACCTTC. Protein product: CASSLIGEGYTF.

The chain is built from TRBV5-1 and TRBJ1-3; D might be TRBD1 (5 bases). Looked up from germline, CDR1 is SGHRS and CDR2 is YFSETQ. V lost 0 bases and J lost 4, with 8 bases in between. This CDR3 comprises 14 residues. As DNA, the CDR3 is TGCGCCAGCAGCTTGGGGACACCGGGAAACACCATATATTTT. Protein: CASSLGTPGNTIYF.

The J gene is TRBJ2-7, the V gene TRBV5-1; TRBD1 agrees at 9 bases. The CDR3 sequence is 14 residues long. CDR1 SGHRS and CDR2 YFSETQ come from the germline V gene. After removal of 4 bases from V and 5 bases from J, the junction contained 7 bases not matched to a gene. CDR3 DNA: TGCGCCAGCAGCGATAACAGGGGGCTCGACGAGCAGTACTTC. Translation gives CASSDNRGLDEQYF.

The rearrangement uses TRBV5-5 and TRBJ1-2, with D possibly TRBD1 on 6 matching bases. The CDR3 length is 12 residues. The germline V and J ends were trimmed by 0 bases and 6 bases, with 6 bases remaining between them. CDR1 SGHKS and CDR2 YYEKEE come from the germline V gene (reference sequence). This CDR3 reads CASSLDRDGYTF. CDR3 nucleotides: TGTGCCAGCAGCTTGGACAGGGATGGCTACACCTTC.

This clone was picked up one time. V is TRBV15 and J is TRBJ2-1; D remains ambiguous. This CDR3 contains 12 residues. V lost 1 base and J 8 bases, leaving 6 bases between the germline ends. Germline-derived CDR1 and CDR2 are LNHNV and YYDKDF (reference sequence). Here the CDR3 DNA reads TGTGCCACCAGCAGAGGTGTCTATGAGCAGTTCTTC. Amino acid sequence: CATSRGVYEQFF.

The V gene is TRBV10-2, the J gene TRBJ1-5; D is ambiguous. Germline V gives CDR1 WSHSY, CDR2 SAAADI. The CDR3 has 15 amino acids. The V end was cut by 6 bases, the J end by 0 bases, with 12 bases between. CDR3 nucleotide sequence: TGCGCCAGCAGCCTTGACTGGATTAGCAATCAGCCCCAGCATTTT. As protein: CASSLDWISNQPQHF.

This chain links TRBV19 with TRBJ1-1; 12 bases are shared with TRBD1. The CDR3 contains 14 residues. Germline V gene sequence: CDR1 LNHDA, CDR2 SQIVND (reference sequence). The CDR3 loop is CATGDRGLGTEAFF. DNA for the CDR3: TGTGCTACCGGGGACAGGGGGCTCGGCACTGAAGCTTTCTTT.

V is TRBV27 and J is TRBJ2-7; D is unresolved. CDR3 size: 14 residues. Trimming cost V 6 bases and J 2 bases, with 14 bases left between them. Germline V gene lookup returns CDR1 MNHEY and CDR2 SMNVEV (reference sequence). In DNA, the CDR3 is TGTGCCAGCAGCGTGAGGTATGCACCCTACGAGCAGTACTTC. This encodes CASSVRYAPYEQYF.

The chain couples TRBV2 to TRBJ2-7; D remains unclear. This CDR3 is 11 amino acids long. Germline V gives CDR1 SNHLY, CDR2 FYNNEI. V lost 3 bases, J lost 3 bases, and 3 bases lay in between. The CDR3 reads CASSDHYEQYF. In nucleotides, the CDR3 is TGTGCCAGCAGTGACCACTACGAGCAGTACTTC.

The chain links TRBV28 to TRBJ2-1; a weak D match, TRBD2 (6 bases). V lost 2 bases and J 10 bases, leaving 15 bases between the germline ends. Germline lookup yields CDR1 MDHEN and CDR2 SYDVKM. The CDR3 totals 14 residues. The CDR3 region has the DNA TGTGCCAGCAGTTTAATAGGAGGGGTAAAGGAGCAGTTCTTC. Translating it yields CASSLIGGVKEQFF.

The DNA for the CDR3 is TGTGCCAGCAGTCCCGGGGGGGGGTACGGTGAAAAACTGTTTTTT. Protein product: CASSPGGGYGEKLFF. This sequence joins TRBV27 and TRBJ1-4, with a weak D call TRBD1 (5 bases). This CDR3 is built from 15 residues. The V gene lost 5 bases and the J gene lost 7 bases, with 17 bases spanning the gap. From germline, CDR1 is MNHEY and CDR2 SMNVEV (reference sequence).

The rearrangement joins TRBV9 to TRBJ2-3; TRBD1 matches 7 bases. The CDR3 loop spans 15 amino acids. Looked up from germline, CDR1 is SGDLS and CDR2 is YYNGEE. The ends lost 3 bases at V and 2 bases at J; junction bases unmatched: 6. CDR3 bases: TGTGCCAGCAGCGCCGGGACAGTCTACACAGATACGCAGTATTTT. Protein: CASSAGTVYTDTQYF.

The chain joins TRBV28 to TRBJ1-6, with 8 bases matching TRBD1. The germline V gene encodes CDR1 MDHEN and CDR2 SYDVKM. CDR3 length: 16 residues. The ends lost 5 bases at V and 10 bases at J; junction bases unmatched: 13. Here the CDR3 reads CASSPPGTGHPSPLHF. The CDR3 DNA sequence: TGTGCCAGCAGTCCACCAGGGACAGGTCATCCATCACCCCTCCACTTT.

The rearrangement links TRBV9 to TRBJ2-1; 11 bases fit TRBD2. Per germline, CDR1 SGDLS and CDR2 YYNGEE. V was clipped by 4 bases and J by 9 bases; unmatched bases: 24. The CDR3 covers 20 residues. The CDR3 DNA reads TGTGCCAGCAGCCAGATCCCAGGGGGAAACGAACTAGCGGGAGTGTCTGAGCAGTTCTTC. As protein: CASSQIPGGNELAGVSEQFF.

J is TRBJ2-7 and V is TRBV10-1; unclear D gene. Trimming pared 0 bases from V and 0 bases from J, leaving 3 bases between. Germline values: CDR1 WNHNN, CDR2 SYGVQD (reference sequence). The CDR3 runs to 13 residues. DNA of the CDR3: TGCGCCAGCAGTGAGTCCAACTCCTACGAGCAGTACTTC. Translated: CASSESNSYEQYF.

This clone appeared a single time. The CDR3, as DNA: TGTGCCAGCAGTCGGACTAGCGGGCAAGAGACCCAGTACTTC. This encodes CASSRTSGQETQYF. The V call is TRBV2, the J call TRBJ2-5; 11 positions agree with TRBD2. Trimming took 5 bases from V and 2 from J; bases not matched to a gene: 1. Germline V gives CDR1 SNHLY, CDR2 FYNNEI. The CDR3 runs 14 residues. Drawing the rest from reference TRBV2 and TRBJ2-5, the complete variable domain is EPEVTQTPSHQVTQMGQEVILRCVPISNHLYFYWYRQILGQKVEFLVSFYNNEISEKSEIFDDQFSVERPDGSNFTLKIRSTKLEDSAMYFCASSRTSGQETQYFGPGTRLLVL.